The source of this T cell receptor beta chain is a study of post-analysis software for immune sequencing data. Turning to the study itself: Relapsing-remitting, secondary progressive and progressive-relapsing forms made up the multiple sclerosis disease courses. Study observations and caveats: The five TRBV segments detected at higher frequency in patients than in controls included TRBV5-6, TRBV5-1 and TRBV20-1.

cDNA libraries for TCR beta contained unique molecular identifiers. TCRdb re-derived calls from the PCR reads in MiXCR, one entry per CDR3 protein. Here the sample spans 430,000 or so distinct CDR3 sequences, roughly 40% being singletons. V dropped 4 bases and J dropped 5; count of bases not matched to a gene: 8. Per germline, CDR1 SGHTA and CDR2 FQGTGA. The CDR3 has 16 amino acids. This clonotype was found a few times. Its specificity is not known. Sequencing input: blood. The source of this sequence is a girl under 10 years old with multiple sclerosis. The chain couples TRBV7-3 to TRBJ2-1; 10 nucleotides line up with TRBD2. CDR3 residues: CASSSTGTSADNEQFF. The CDR3 DNA reads as TGTGCCAGCAGCTCGACCGGGACTAGCGCCGACAATGAGCAGTTCTTC.